What follows are 18 T cell receptor beta chains derived from one specimen sequenced in a study of OX40 agonist ivuxolimab in advanced cancers. Clones were read by immunoSEQ multiplex PCR, and TCRdb kept only the in-frame ones, dropping some. The profile covers 50,000 to 65,000 clones, with roughly nine tenths appearing a single time and 12% taken by the ten largest. The specimen was CD4+ or CD8+ T cells sorted from blood, collected in a trial of the OX40 agonist ivuxolimab. The receptors here all came from an adult with an advanced solid tumor such as melanoma, head and neck, liver or kidney cancer.

CDR3 amino acids: CASSLVAGVPYEQYF. The CDR3 bases are TGCGCCAGCAGCTTGGTTGCGGGAGTCCCCTACGAGCAGTACTTC. The chain combines TRBV5-1 with TRBJ2-7, with TRBD2 matching 7 bases. From germline, CDR1 is SGHRS and CDR2 YFSETQ. Unmatched junction bases numbered 5, after V lost 0 bases and J lost 2 bases. The CDR3 has 15 amino acids.

The chain uses TRBV27 and TRBJ1-2; D remains ambiguous. Trimming cost V 4 bases and J 7 bases, with 13 bases left between them. Germline V gene data show CDR1 as MNHEY and CDR2 as SMNVEV (reference sequence). The CDR3 runs to 13 residues. The chain's CDR3 is CASSSGWMRGYTF. The CDR3 bases are TGTGCCAGCAGTTCCGGCTGGATGCGTGGCTACACCTTC.

The rearrangement uses TRBV21-1 and TRBJ1-4. TRBV21-1 is labeled a pseudogene. The CDR3 loop spans 12 amino acids. The CDR3 sequence is CAKDRTNEKLFF. The CDR3 nucleotides read TGTGCCAAAGATAGGACTAATGAAAAACTGTTTTTT.

The chain carries TRBV2 and TRBJ2-7, with 10 bases that match TRBD2. This CDR3 is 12 amino acids long. Germline values: CDR1 SNHLY, CDR2 FYNNEI. V shed 9 bases and J 6 bases; nucleotides not matched to a gene: 5. The chain's CDR3 is CARSGRGVEQYF. CDR3 coding DNA: TGTGCCAGGAGCGGGAGGGGGGTCGAGCAGTACTTC.

The chain combines TRBV2 with TRBJ1-3; D may be TRBD1 (5 bases). Germline values: CDR1 SNHLY, CDR2 FYNNEI. The CDR3 is 15 amino acids. With 4 bases removed from V and 0 bases from J, the gap between germline ends came to 10 bases. As DNA, the CDR3 is TGTGCCAGCAGTGTGCGGGGGGACTCTGGAAACACCATATATTTT. Amino acid sequence: CASSVRGDSGNTIYF.

The chain uses TRBV11-3 and TRBJ2-1, with 8 bases aligning to TRBD1. J gave up 7 bases and V 5 bases, and 7 bases lay outside the gene matches. The CDR3 extends over 14 amino acids. Per germline, CDR1 SGHNT and CDR2 YENEEA. The CDR3 DNA is TGTGCCAGCAGCCTCAGGGGGCGGCTTAATGAGCAGTTCTTC. Amino acids: CASSLRGRLNEQFF.

The genes are TRBV25-1 and TRBJ1-1, with 9 bases matching TRBD1. The germline V gene encodes CDR1 MGHDK and CDR2 SYGVNS. J gave up 6 bases and V 5 bases, and 7 bases lay outside the gene matches. CDR3 length: 14 amino acids. In nucleotides, the CDR3 is TGTGCCAGCAGTACACTACAGGGGGCCGCTGAAGCTTTCTTT. Translating gives CASSTLQGAAEAFF.

The chain couples TRBV6-5 to TRBJ2-1, with a tentative D call TRBD1 (5 bases). The CDR3 runs to 13 residues. The V end lost 2 bases, the J end lost 14 bases, and 16 bases lay between the germline ends. Germline CDR1 is MNHEY and CDR2 is SVGAGI. The CDR3 DNA follows: TGTGCCAGCAGTTACCAGGGTTCCGAGTTTGAGTTCTTC. Encoded protein: CASSYQGSEFEFF.

This chain uses TRBV6-5 with TRBJ1-1, with 7 bases aligning to TRBD1. CDR3 length: 15 amino acids. The trim removed 0 bases at V and 1 base at J, leaving 2 bases unmatched. CDR1 MNHEY and CDR2 SVGAGI come from the germline V gene. CDR3 sequence: CASSYSRQGNTEAFF. For the CDR3, the DNA is TGTGCCAGCAGTTACTCCCGACAGGGGAACACTGAAGCTTTCTTT.

The chain links TRBV21-1 to TRBJ1-1; the D call TRBD1 from the table was never checked on the DNA. TRBV21-1 is classified as a pseudogene. CDR3 length: 16 amino acids. The CDR3 here is CASSNTPGQLNTEAFF. DNA for the CDR3: TGTGCCAGCAGCAACACCCCGGGACAGTTGAACACTGAAGCTTTCTTT.

Comment on this clone: Additional DNA sequences in this sample encode the identical CDR3. The chain combines TRBV5-6 with TRBJ2-5; TRBD2 matches at 12 bases. Germline V gives CDR1 SGHDT, CDR2 YYEEEE. V dropped 4 bases and J dropped 2; count of bases not matched to a gene: 9. CDR3 size: 17 residues. The CDR3 region has the DNA TGTGCCAGCAGCAGACAACTAGCGGGGGGTGATCAAGAGACCCAGTACTTC. Translated, it gives CASSRQLAGGDQETQYF. The full variable domain, with the rest looked up from reference TRBV5-6 and TRBJ2-5, is DAGVTQSPTHLIKTRGQQVTLRCSPKSGHDTVSWYQQALGQGPQFIFQYYEEEERQRGNFPDRFSGHQFPNYSSELNVNALLLGDSALYLCASSRQLAGGDQETQYFGPGTRLLVL.

V is TRBV7-9 and J is TRBJ2-7, with 10 bases matching TRBD2. Unmatched junction bases numbered 13, after V lost 4 bases and J lost 10 bases. The germline CDR1 and CDR2 sequences are SEHNR and FQNEAQ (reference sequence). The CDR3 consists of 15 residues. The CDR3 nucleotides are TGTGCCAGCAGCTCCACTAGCGGGACAACCCGGAATCAGTACTTC. Encoded protein: CASSSTSGTTRNQYF.

This chain connects TRBV11-1 to TRBJ2-2; D gene uncertain. The V end was cut by 2 bases, the J end by 5 bases, with 0 bases between. CDR1 and CDR2 (germline): SGHAT, FQDESV (reference sequence). The CDR3 totals 11 residues. The CDR3 DNA follows: TGTGCCAGCAGCTTAACCGGGGAGCTGTTTTTT. The encoded protein is CASSLTGELFF.

The chain combines TRBV30 with TRBJ2-2; D gene uncertain. This CDR3 has 13 residues. Germline CDR1 reads GTSNPN; CDR2 reads SVGIG (reference sequence). V lost 1 base and J 6 bases, leaving 9 bases between the germline ends. The CDR3: CAWSAIEAGELFF. The DNA of the CDR3 is TGTGCCTGGAGTGCGATAGAGGCCGGGGAGCTGTTTTTT.

The chain has TRBV6-1 and TRBJ1-2; no definite D call. Looked up from germline, CDR1 is MNHNS and CDR2 is SASEGT. CDR3 size: 14 residues. Trimming left V 2 bases short and J 6 bases short, with 13 bases between. CDR3 sequence: CASSEIGVFNGYTF. CDR3 in DNA: TGTGCCAGCAGTGAAATTGGGGTATTCAATGGCTACACCTTC.

The CDR3, as DNA: TGTGCCAGCAGTTACTCCAGCGGAGGAGCCTACGAGCAGTACTTC. This encodes CASSYSSGGAYEQYF. This sequence joins TRBV6-5 and TRBJ2-7, with D tentatively TRBD2 (5 bases). Trimming pared 0 bases from V and 2 bases from J, leaving 11 bases between. CDR3 length: 15 residues. The germline V gene encodes CDR1 MNHEY and CDR2 SVGAGI.

Only a few counts were recorded for this clone. The chain combines TRBV7-9 with TRBJ1-1; the D gene is possibly TRBD1 (6 bases). From germline, CDR1 is SEHNR and CDR2 FQNEAQ (reference sequence). The CDR3 is 13 residues long. The V and J ends lost 2 bases and 6 bases respectively, with 10 bases between them. The CDR3 DNA is TGTGCCAGCAGCTTATTCGGACAGCCTGAAGCTTTCTTT. Protein product: CASSLFGQPEAFF.

The V gene is TRBV29-1, the J gene TRBJ1-3; D is uncertain. The CDR3 length is 13 residues. V gave up 0 bases and J gave up 1 base, with 4 bases separating them. Germline values: CDR1 SQVTM, CDR2 ANQGSEA. CDR3 coding DNA: TGCAGCGTTGAAGAGGCGTCTGGAAACACCATATATTTT. It yields the protein CSVEEASGNTIYF.